This TCR beta chain was sequenced for a study of T cell responses to AZD1222 COVID-19 vaccine. Profiled with immunoSEQ multiplex PCR; TCRdb holds only in-frame clones, not every one. The sample lists 95,000 to 110,000 clones, around nine tenths occurring once. The study's findings and limits: Possibly, clonal diversity was underestimated; donors were largely white British and included more females.

Comments on this clone: Its antigen is not known.

This sequence originates from an adult who received the MenACWY meningococcal vaccine as a control. Sample: peripheral blood, taken 28 days after the second dose of the MenACWY control vaccine.

The CDR3 loop is CASSPRGPGGYGYTF. The CDR3 nucleotides read TGTGCCAGCAGCCCTCGGGGCCCCGGGGGCTATGGCTACACCTTC. The chain carries TRBV7-2 and TRBJ1-2; possible D gene TRBD1, 5 bases. The V end was cut by 5 bases, the J end by 4 bases, with 17 bases between. There are 15 residues in the CDR3. Germline CDR1 and CDR2: SGHTA and FQGNSA.